This T cell receptor beta chain was retrieved from a study of shared clonotypes between healthy human individuals. The germline V gene encodes CDR1 SGHAT and CDR2 FQNNGV. Trimming took 3 bases from V and 1 from J; bases not matched to a gene: 2. The CDR3 is 16 residues long. CD4+ cells underwent separation, giving CD45RA+ naive and CD45RA-negative memory subsets. TCRdb keeps only in-frame clones here, not all; method: immunoSEQ multiplex PCR. Of about 680,000 clones listed, 73% were seen once; the top ten hold about 1.8%. The rearrangement uses TRBV11-2 and TRBJ1-5, with 11 bases fitting TRBD1. Sequenced sample: memory CD4+ T cells sorted from blood. Subset reported: CD45RA-negative fraction. The source of this sequence is a woman in her 30s in good health. CDR3 coding DNA: TGTGCCAGCAGCTTGGGACAGGGGGGAAGCAATCAGCCCCAGCATTTT. The encoded protein is CASSLGQGGSNQPQHF.